This TCR beta chain was obtained from a study of blood T cell repertoires in COVID-19 (dated by TCRdb to between 2020 and 2021). About the investigation overall: The collaborator samples originated in the United States, Italy and Spain and spanned the acute and convalescent phases of COVID-19. Deeply sampled blood TCRbeta repertoires from subjects exposed to, actively infected with, or recovered from COVID-19 were included in the dataset. The samples were drawn from two sources: the first 160 participants of the ongoing ImmuneRACE study, and over 950 subjects contributed by 6 global collaborators. The prospective study material was composed of cDNA or gDNA derived from T cells, B-cell-depleted T cells, or PBMCs. HLA class I and class II types, where available, came from metadata supplied by the sample provider rather than from assay-based typing. The sample metadata nearly always contained a de-identified subject ID, COVID-19 status, age in years and sex. The repertoires were released in a freely available public database intended as a resource for research on the immune response to SARS-CoV-2. What the study reported, not specific to this receptor: Clinical and demographic metadata were provided uncurated, with the amount varying by source and participant.

The collaborating institutions used their own protocols to collect whole blood in K2EDTA tubes. For TCRbeta analysis, collaborators shipped samples in one of three forms: frozen whole blood, isolated PBMCs, or DNA extracted from either of those sample types. Taken from the germline V gene, the CDR1 and CDR2 loops are ENHRY and SYGVKD. Spanning cysteine to phenylalanine, the CDR3 consists of 18 amino acids. The DNA shown is the 54-base CDR3, in frame from base 1. V is pruned by 0 bases and J by 5 bases, leaving 9 bases of the junction without a gene match. The immunoSEQ Assay, a bias-controlled multiplex PCR, was used to amplify TCRbeta CDR3 regions from genomic DNA. As for the original processing: Nucleated cell counts per sample were estimated from amplification of reference gene primers within the assay. Sequence reads were collapsed and filtered to measure the absolute abundance of every unique TCRbeta CDR3 rearrangement. For each sample, productive Simpson clonality was calculated as the square root of Simpson's diversity index over productive rearrangements. As stored in TCRdb, this immuneACCESS dataset retains in-frame rearrangements with V and J assigned. A fraction of the clones does not appear; measured against another copy, unresolved V genes explain less than half of the discrepancy, and the remainder lacks a known reason. The V and J calls and clone size were taken over from that table, and D and trimming were inferred from the DNA. Present in this sample are around 220,000 clones, about 91% of which were seen just once. Roughly 1.5% of the sample belongs to the ten largest clones.

This clone has more than one count but fewer than ten. Its antigen is currently not known. One base away there is no much larger clone; base qualities are not given. Sequencing input: peripheral blood. This clonotype originated in a man between 18 and 35 years old with active or convalescent COVID-19. This chain joins TRBV10-3 to TRBJ2-2, with 10 bases in between that match TRBD2. The CDR3 region reads CAISESGLAGVETGELFF. The DNA is TGTGCCATCAGTGAGTCCGGCCTAGCGGGAGTAGAAACCGGGGAGCTGTTTTTT.